This record looks at one T cell receptor beta chain sequence and its context. The data stem from a study of blood T cell repertoires in COVID-19. One Seattle source followed patients from active infection through their disease course. Authors' data handling: Reference gene primer amplification gave nucleated cell count estimates. Profiled with immunoSEQ multiplex PCR; TCRdb holds only in-frame clones, not every one. That table furnishes V, J and clone size, whereas the DNA furnished D and trimming. In the table there are 200,000 to 300,000 clones, around 84% of which are singletons. Sequencing was carried out using peripheral blood. The receptor was isolated from a woman aged 55-75 years with COVID-19, enrolled during active disease.

The CDR3 DNA reads as TGTGCCAGCTCACTCGGGACTAGCGGGAGTTACAATGAGCAGTTCTTC. It encodes CASSLGTSGSYNEQFF. This rearrangement joins TRBV18 to TRBJ2-1; 14 nucleotides align to TRBD2. The length of the CDR3 is 16 residues. Losses at the gene ends were 4 bases for V and 4 bases for J; bases not matched to a gene: 3. The germline CDR1 and CDR2 sequences are KGHSH and LQKENI. The full variable domain, completed using reference TRBV18 and TRBJ2-1, is NAGVMQNPRHLVRRRGQEARLRCSPMKGHSHVYWYRQLPEEGLKFMVYLQKENIIDESGMPKERFSAEFPKEGPSILRIQQVVRGDSAAYFCASSLGTSGSYNEQFFGPGTRLTVL.